Listed here are 16 T cell receptor beta chains from one sample, sequenced in a study of T-cell memory formation after mild COVID-19. TCRdb re-called the 5' RACE reads with MiXCR, one entry per CDR3 protein. The sample includes under 150,000 distinct CDR3 sequences, 15% to 20% of them seen just once. The sequenced sample consisted of PBMCs or a T cell subset sorted from them (not recorded which). Every receptor here comes from an adult woman who had mild COVID-19 (a few samples of this study predate the infection). Cell type and time point are not known.

In its sample, this clonotype was seen a few times. The rearrangement uses TRBV12-3 or TRBV12-4 and TRBJ2-2; a possible D gene is TRBD2 (6 bases). Trimming left V 2 bases short and J 10 bases short, with 17 bases between. This CDR3 region has 15 residues. The CDR3 DNA reads TGTGCCAGCAGTTTAAGGGCGGGGAGGTACGAGGAGCTGTTTTTT. This codes for CASSLRAGRYEELFF.

The rearrangement uses TRBV6-2 or TRBV6-3 and TRBJ2-7; 11 positions agree with TRBD2. Per the germline V gene, CDR1 is MNHEY and CDR2 is SVGEGT. Unmatched junction bases numbered 2, after V lost 5 bases and J lost 2 bases. CDR3 length equals 14 residues. The CDR3 coding sequence is TGTGCCAGCAGTATAGCGGGGGGGCCCTACGAGCAGTACTTC. Encoded protein: CASSIAGGPYEQYF.

The chain recombines TRBV12-3 or TRBV12-4 with TRBJ1-2; D gene ambiguous. This CDR3 has 14 amino acids. Trimming shortened V by 3 bases and J by 4 bases, and 12 bases separated the two germline ends. The chain's CDR3 is CASSLMSGPYGYTF. DNA for the CDR3: TGTGCCAGCAGTTTGATGTCCGGGCCCTATGGCTACACCTTC.

The gene calls are TRBV20-1 and TRBJ1-1; TRBD1 aligns across 7 bases. The germline V gene has CDR1 DFQATT and CDR2 SNEGSKA (reference sequence). This CDR3 has 14 residues. The V segment lost 6 bases and the J segment 3 bases; nucleotides outside the gene matches: 10. This CDR3 reads CSALRQGIDTEAFF. The CDR3, as DNA: TGCAGTGCCCTGAGACAGGGTATCGACACTGAAGCTTTCTTT.

This chain links TRBV20-1 with TRBJ1-5; 7 bases fit TRBD1. The ends lost 2 bases at V and 1 base at J; junction bases unmatched: 8. This CDR3 comprises 16 residues. The germline gives CDR1 DFQATT, CDR2 SNEGSKA (reference sequence). The CDR3 is CSARRGQWQSNQPQHF. The CDR3, as DNA: TGCAGTGCTAGAAGGGGACAGTGGCAAAGCAATCAGCCCCAGCATTTT.

The chain uses TRBV29-1 and TRBJ2-1, with 12 bases identical to TRBD2. CDR1 is SQVTM, CDR2 ANQGSEA, per germline. The CDR3 is made up of 17 amino acids. The trim removed 5 bases at V and 4 bases at J, leaving 12 bases unmatched. DNA for the CDR3: TGCAGCGTTTGGGGCCTAGCGGGAGGGCTTGGGTACAATGAGCAGTTCTTC. This translates into CSVWGLAGGLGYNEQFF.

The table lists this clonotype with a few counts. V usage is TRBV2 and J usage is TRBJ2-3; D is unclear. Trimming pared 1 base from V and 6 bases from J, leaving 14 bases between. The germline V gene has CDR1 SNHLY and CDR2 FYNNEI. The length of the CDR3 is 15 residues. This CDR3 reads CASSEETYPLDTQYF. In DNA form, the CDR3 reads TGTGCCAGCAGTGAAGAAACCTACCCCCTGGATACGCAGTATTTT.

This clonotype appeared a few times. The chain employs TRBV7-8 and TRBJ1-1; D uncertain. This CDR3 has 14 residues. Germline-derived CDR1 and CDR2 are SGHVS and FQNEAQ. The V and J ends lost 5 bases and 5 bases respectively, with 15 bases between them. The CDR3 loop reads CASSPVAGRTEAFF. The DNA of the CDR3 is TGTGCCAGCAGCCCAGTGGCGGGGAGGACTGAAGCTTTCTTT.

V usage is TRBV20-1 and J usage is TRBJ2-7, with D unclear. Germline CDR1 and CDR2: DFQATT and SNEGSKA (reference sequence). Between the trimmed V and J ends, which lost 3 bases and 1 base, there was a span of 13 bases. The CDR3 consists of 14 residues. CDR3 protein: CSARGTPGSYEQYF. CDR3 bases: TGCAGTGCTAGGGGTACTCCCGGGTCCTACGAGCAGTACTTC.

The CDR3 coding sequence is TGTGCCAGCAGTCAGACCCCCTTTTCGGGGGAGGCTTTCTTT. It codes for CASSQTPFSGEAFF. The V call is TRBV6-6, the J call TRBJ1-1; weak D call: TRBD1 (5 bases). The CDR3 consists of 14 residues. V shed 5 bases and J shed 11 bases, with 21 bases lying between them. Germline V gene data show CDR1 as MNHNY and CDR2 as SVGAGI (reference sequence).

CDR3 DNA sequence: TGTGCCAGCAGTTTGGCCAGGGCCCCCGGGGAGCTGTTTTTT. Its translation: CASSLARAPGELFF. The chain is built from TRBV12-3 or TRBV12-4 and TRBJ2-2; a weak D match, TRBD1 (5 bases). The CDR3 is 14 amino acids. Trimming removed 3 bases at V and 6 bases at J, with 11 bases between.

Only a few counts were recorded for this clonotype. V gene TRBV6-2 or TRBV6-3 combines with J gene TRBJ1-5, with D possibly TRBD1 on 5 matching bases. Germline lookup yields CDR1 MNHEY and CDR2 SVGEGT. Trimming removed 7 bases from V and 1 base from J, with 8 bases in between. CDR3 length: 13 residues. CDR3 sequence: CASNQGSNQPQHF. The CDR3 coding sequence is TGTGCCAGCAATCAGGGAAGCAATCAGCCCCAGCATTTT.

This clonotype has just a few counts. The rearrangement joins TRBV9 to TRBJ2-2; 12 bases fit TRBD1. The V gene's germline CDR1 is SGDLS and CDR2 YYNGEE. With V trimmed by 2 bases and J by 7 bases, 3 bases remained unmatched. The CDR3 is 15 residues long. In nucleotides, the CDR3 is TGTGCCAGCAGCGTTGGGACAGGGGGCAACGGGGAGCTGTTTTTT. Translating it yields CASSVGTGGNGELFF.

The CDR3 DNA sequence: TGTGCCAGCAGCCTTACGACTAGCGGGGGGCACTACGAGCAGTACTTC. This encodes CASSLTTSGGHYEQYF. This sequence joins TRBV7-9 and TRBJ2-7; 13 bases are a match to TRBD2. With 5 bases clipped from V and 3 bases from J, the junction kept 7 bases outside the gene matches. CDR3 length equals 16 residues. Germline V gene data show CDR1 as SEHNR and CDR2 as FQNEAQ (reference sequence).

This clonotype was detected only a few times. The rearrangement joins TRBV7-8 to TRBJ2-7; D gene ambiguous. Trimming cost V 4 bases and J 5 bases, with 6 bases left between them. In germline, CDR1 is SGHVS, CDR2 FQNEAQ. The CDR3 has 11 amino acids. The CDR3: CASSSTNEQYF. CDR3 coding DNA: TGTGCCAGCAGCTCAACTAACGAGCAGTACTTC.

This clonotype turned up a few times. The chain combines TRBV6-5 with TRBJ2-7; D unclear. This CDR3 is 14 amino acids long. Germline V gene sequence: CDR1 MNHEY, CDR2 SVGAGI. Trimming took off 2 bases at V and 4 bases at J, with 12 bases between the two ends. DNA for the CDR3: TGTGCCAGCAGTTACGGGCCAGGAGTTTACGAGCAGTACTTC. Translated: CASSYGPGVYEQYF.